The rows below give T cell receptor beta chains drawn from one sample of a study of T-cell reconstitution after alpha-beta-depleted transplantation in children. TCRdb re-called the PCR reads through MiXCR, storing one row per CDR3 protein. The sample shows fewer than 1 million distinct CDR3 sequences, 15% to 20% of them seen only once. This material consisted of PBMCs, mostly from graft donor cells, taken 360 days after TCRalphabeta/CD19-depleted stem cell transplant. The receptors were sampled from a male patient aged 5 to 17 who had a stem cell transplant for acute lymphoblastic leukemia, so the T cells may come from the graft donor. Both conserved end residues are part of each CDR3. A D gene is named only where the DNA matches it firmly. Where a row states a size, it is once, few, many or the class of an expanded clone; other rows omit it.

v_gene,abundance,j_gene,d_gene,CDR3aa,CDR3nt
TRBV28,-,TRBJ1-5,-,CASSFQEYSNQPQHF,TGTGCCAGCAGTTTCCAGGAGTATAGCAATCAGCCCCAGCATTTT
TRBV5-1,-,TRBJ2-1,TRBD1,CASSLQGQGANEQFF,TGCGCCAGCAGCCTCCAAGGACAGGGGGCCAATGAGCAGTTCTTC
TRBV28,-,TRBJ2-5,-,CASRGGHDQETQYF,TGTGCCAGCAGGGGCGGGCACGACCAAGAGACCCAGTACTTC
TRBV29-1,-,TRBJ1-1,-,CSVEDRGRVGTEAFF,TGCAGCGTTGAAGATCGGGGCAGGGTGGGCACTGAAGCTTTCTTT
TRBV5-1,-,TRBJ2-6,-,CASSHDSSGANVLTF,TGCGCCAGCAGCCACGACAGCTCTGGGGCCAACGTCCTGACTTTC
TRBV11-2,few,TRBJ2-1,-,CASSLVPLGSYNEQFF,TGTGCCAGCAGCTTAGTCCCACTGGGTTCCTACAATGAGCAGTTCTTC
TRBV7-2,many,TRBJ2-6,-,CASSPGSGSGANVLTF,TGTGCCAGCAGCCCAGGATCCGGCTCTGGGGCCAACGTCCTGACTTTC
TRBV9,few,TRBJ2-1,TRBD2,CASSGGGVYSYNEQFF,TGTGCCAGCAGCGGGGGAGGGGTTTACTCCTACAATGAGCAGTTCTTC
TRBV7-3,few,TRBJ2-7,TRBD2,CASSLTPGLAGVSEQYF,TGTGCCAGCAGCTTAACACCGGGACTAGCGGGAGTGAGTGAGCAGTACTTC
TRBV27,few,TRBJ2-1,TRBD2,CASLAGTEQFF,TGTGCCAGCCTAGCGGGCACGGAGCAGTTCTTC
TRBV4-1,many,TRBJ2-5,-,CASSPRIWRETQYF,TGCGCCAGCAGCCCGCGTATCTGGAGAGAGACCCAGTACTTC
TRBV7-9,-,TRBJ2-5,-,CASSLPGPQTQYF,TGTGCCAGCAGCCTACCGGGACCACAGACCCAGTACTTC
TRBV18,few,TRBJ2-3,-,CASSAYEWQGKDTQYF,TGTGCCAGCTCAGCATACGAGTGGCAGGGGAAAGATACGCAGTATTTT
TRBV6-5,-,TRBJ2-5,-,CASSYDGMKKYQETQYF,TGTGCCAGCAGTTACGATGGGATGAAGAAGTACCAAGAGACCCAGTACTTC
TRBV4-1,many,TRBJ2-7,TRBD2,CASSPPGGGYEQYF,TGTGCCAGCTCACCACCCGGGGGGGGTTACGAGCAGTACTTC
TRBV20-1,-,TRBJ2-3,-,CSASSGSITDTQYF,TGCAGTGCTAGCTCCGGGAGCATCACAGATACGCAGTATTTT
TRBV29-1,many,TRBJ1-1,-,CSVEEVLNTEAFF,TGCAGCGTCGAGGAGGTCCTGAACACTGAAGCTTTCTTT
TRBV19,-,TRBJ2-1,TRBD2,CASSIGLGLAGPYNEQFF,TGTGCCAGTAGTATTGGTTTGGGACTAGCGGGACCCTACAATGAGCAGTTCTTC
TRBV5-1,-,TRBJ2-1,TRBD2,CASSLVAGATGEQFF,TGCGCCAGCAGCTTGGTAGCGGGAGCCACGGGAGAGCAGTTCTTC
TRBV7-3,few,TRBJ2-1,-,CASSLTGGAGIYNEQFF,TGTGCCAGCAGCTTAACTGGGGGGGCAGGGATCTACAATGAGCAGTTCTTC
TRBV12-3/TRBV12-4,many,TRBJ2-1,-,CASFSRNEQFF,TGTGCCAGCTTTAGTCGCAATGAGCAGTTCTTC
TRBV27,few,TRBJ2-1,-,CASSNILGGYNEQFF,TGTGCCAGCAGTAATATCCTTGGGGGCTACAATGAGCAGTTCTTC
TRBV10-3,few,TRBJ2-1,TRBD2,CAINSGRASEQFF,TGTGCCATAAATAGCGGGAGGGCCTCTGAGCAGTTCTTC
TRBV6-5,-,TRBJ2-7,TRBD2,CASSYEGLVYEQYF,TGTGCCAGCAGTTATGAAGGACTAGTCTACGAGCAGTACTTC
TRBV7-6,-,TRBJ2-4,-,CASSCRDPGPKNIQYF,TGTGCCAGCAGCTGCCGGGACCCCGGCCCCAAAAACATTCAGTACTTC
TRBV2,-,TRBJ2-7,TRBD1,CASLIGTGRLEQYF,TGTGCCAGCCTCATAGGGACAGGGCGGCTCGAGCAGTACTTC
TRBV7-3,-,TRBJ2-1,-,CASSFGRGYEQFF,TGTGCCAGCAGCTTCGGAAGGGGATATGAGCAGTTCTTC
TRBV6-2/TRBV6-3,few,TRBJ1-2,TRBD1,CASRTSTGDGYTF,TGTGCCAGCAGGACATCGACAGGGGACGGCTACACCTTC
TRBV5-4,many,TRBJ2-3,-,CASSLRSRTDTQYF,TGTGCCAGCAGCTTGAGATCGCGCACAGATACGCAGTATTTT
TRBV20-1,-,TRBJ2-5,TRBD1,CSARGTGEGVETQYF,TGCAGTGCTAGGGGGACAGGGGAGGGGGTAGAGACCCAGTACTTC
TRBV11-2,-,TRBJ1-1,-,CASSFRNGVFTEAFF,TGTGCCAGCAGCTTTCGAAACGGGGTATTCACTGAAGCTTTCTTT
TRBV5-6,-,TRBJ2-2,TRBD1,CASSLGDRRTGELFF,TGTGCCAGCAGCTTAGGGGACAGAAGAACCGGGGAGCTGTTTTTT
TRBV6-1,-,TRBJ2-7,-,CASSPDWSSSYEQYF,TGTGCCAGCAGTCCCGACTGGAGTAGCTCCTACGAGCAGTACTTC
TRBV6-5,-,TRBJ1-4,-,CASSYLADESYEKLFF,TGTGCCAGCAGTTACTTGGCGGACGAGTCTTATGAAAAACTGTTTTTT
TRBV5-1,-,TRBJ2-7,-,CASSARLTAYEQYF,TGCGCCAGCAGCGCCCGACTCACAGCCTACGAGCAGTACTTC
TRBV4-1,many,TRBJ2-1,TRBD2,CASSQGWGRDEQFF,TGCGCCAGCAGCCAAGGATGGGGGAGGGATGAGCAGTTCTTC
TRBV14,-,TRBJ2-5,-,CASRATGFQETQYF,TGTGCCAGCAGAGCTACAGGCTTCCAAGAGACCCAGTACTTC
TRBV5-5,-,TRBJ1-5,-,CASSPGVWSNQPQHF,TGTGCCAGCAGTCCAGGGGTTTGGAGCAATCAGCCCCAGCATTTT
TRBV27,few,TRBJ1-1,-,CASSHDGYMNTEAFF,TGTGCCAGCAGTCACGACGGATACATGAACACTGAAGCTTTCTTT
TRBV29-1,-,TRBJ2-7,-,CSVVVGRAYEQYF,TGCAGCGTTGTGGTGGGTCGGGCCTACGAGCAGTACTTC
TRBV5-5,-,TRBJ2-3,TRBD2,CASSLEWEREWADTQYF,TGTGCCAGCAGCCTGGAGTGGGAGCGGGAGTGGGCAGATACGCAGTATTTT
TRBV5-1,-,TRBJ2-3,TRBD2,CASSELAVNTDTQYF,TGCGCCAGCAGCGAACTAGCGGTGAACACAGATACGCAGTATTTT
TRBV25-1,-,TRBJ1-6,TRBD1,CASRGTGGGSPLHF,TGTGCCAGCAGGGGGACAGGCGGAGGATCACCCCTCCACTTT